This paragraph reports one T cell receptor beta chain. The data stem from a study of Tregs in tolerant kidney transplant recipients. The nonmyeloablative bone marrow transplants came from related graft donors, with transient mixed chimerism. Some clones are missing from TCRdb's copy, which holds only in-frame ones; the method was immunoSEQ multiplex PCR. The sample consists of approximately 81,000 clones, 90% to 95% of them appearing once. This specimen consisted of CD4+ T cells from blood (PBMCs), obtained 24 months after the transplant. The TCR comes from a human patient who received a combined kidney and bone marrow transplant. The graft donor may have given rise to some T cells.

The CDR3 here is CASSVSMRDEQYF. The CDR3 DNA is TGTGCCAGCAGCGTATCGATGCGTGACGAGCAGTACTTC. This chain connects TRBV9 to TRBJ2-7; no reliable D call. The germline V and J ends were trimmed by 1 base and 5 bases, with 10 bases remaining between them. The CDR3 spans 13 residues. The germline V gene has CDR1 SGDLS and CDR2 YYNGEE.